This T cell receptor (beta chain) was identified during a study of T cells after yellow fever vaccination. Background on the study: Preparation of the low-cell-number fractions used SMART-Seq v4 Ultra Low Input. Findings of the study overall: Boosting was followed by the reappearance of most primary-vaccination clones (about 97% CD4, around 90% CD8). The presence of abundant clonotypes contaminating from the bulk population was possible in FACS-sorted repertoires.

The germline V and J ends were trimmed by 5 bases and 6 bases, with 16 bases remaining between them. CDR3 size: 14 residues. Per germline, CDR1 SGHVS and CDR2 FNYEAQ. Turning to this clonotype: Its matching antigen is unknown.

Template-switching 5'RACE yielded the TCR cDNA; a universal primer site and UMIs were added in the process. Using its own MiXCR run on the 5' RACE reads, TCRdb lists one record per CDR3 protein. Of 300,000 to 350,000 distinct CDR3 sequences listed, roughly 4.3% are singletons. The starting material was PBMCs, obtained 5 days after the yellow fever booster vaccination. The receptor was derived from a man in his late teens or twenties who received the YFV17D yellow fever vaccine. V and J are TRBV7-6 and TRBJ1-1; D ambiguous. The DNA for the CDR3 is TGTGCCAGCAGCCCCGGATGGGGAATCTCTGAAGCTTTCTTT. Protein product: CASSPGWGISEAFF.